This is a list of T cell receptor beta chains from one sample in a study of T cells after yellow fever vaccination. From the 5' RACE reads, TCRdb called clonotypes with MiXCR, one entry per CDR3 protein. This repertoire shows about 300,000 distinct CDR3 sequences, around 10% found once; its top ten account for 3% to 3.5%. The starting material was CD4+ T cells sorted from PBMCs, obtained 5 days after the yellow fever booster vaccination. The origin of the receptors is a man aged 18 to 29 who received the YFV17D yellow fever vaccine. Both conserved end residues are part of each CDR3. Each record gives: D gene, clone size, V gene, J gene, CDR3 DNA, CDR3 protein. The D gene is left open where the match is weak. For some rows the clone size is stated as once, few or many, or as a class when expanded; others skip it.

TRBD1	few	TRBV6-5	TRBJ2-1	TGTGCCAGCAGAGATGGACAGGGTCTTCTCTCGGGGAATGAGCAGTTCTTC	CASRDGQGLLSGNEQFF
-	-	TRBV2	TRBJ2-3	TGTGCCAGCAGTGAATCGAGTTTTGTGAGCGCCCAAGGGGGAGATACGCAGTATTTT	CASSESSFVSAQGGDTQYF
TRBD2	-	TRBV27	TRBJ2-1	TGTGCCAGCAGGCTGGGGAGGGCCGATGAGCAGTTCTTC	CASRLGRADEQFF
TRBD2	-	TRBV7-2	TRBJ2-5	TGTGCCAGCAGCTTAGGGGCTAGCGGGGGGCCGTACCAAGAGACCCAGTACTTC	CASSLGASGGPYQETQYF
TRBD1	-	TRBV6-6	TRBJ1-2	TGTGCCAGCAGTTCCCCGCGACAGGGGACTAACTATGGCTACACCTTC	CASSSPRQGTNYGYTF
-	few	TRBV10-2	TRBJ2-3	TGCGCCAGCAGTGAGTCGACTACGGCAGATACGCAGTATTTT	CASSESTTADTQYF
-	-	TRBV4-1	TRBJ2-5	TGCGCCAGCAGCCCCCGTTTTCTTGGGGAGACCCAGTACTTC	CASSPRFLGETQYF
TRBD1	-	TRBV4-3	TRBJ2-5	TGCGCCAGCAGCCAAGGTGCCAGGGGGCGGGAAGAGACCCAGTACTTC	CASSQGARGREETQYF
-	few	TRBV7-3	TRBJ2-6	TGTGCCAGCAGCTTTGGCTCTGGGGCCAACGTCCTGACTTTC	CASSFGSGANVLTF
-	few	TRBV7-2	TRBJ2-7	TGTGCCAGCAGCCGTGACCGATCGAAGGTCTCCTACGAGCAGTACTTC	CASSRDRSKVSYEQYF
-	few	TRBV27	TRBJ1-2	TGTGCCAGCAGTTTTGCAGGGTTGTCCAACTATGGCTACACCTTC	CASSFAGLSNYGYTF
-	few	TRBV23-1	TRBJ1-5	TGCGCCAGCAGTCCGACAGCGGATAGCAATCAGCCCCAGCATTTT	CASSPTADSNQPQHF
-	-	TRBV7-9	TRBJ2-5	TGTGCCAGCAGCTTGGGGGTCGGCTCGGGGGCCCAGTACTTC	CASSLGVGSGAQYF
-	-	TRBV18	TRBJ1-1	TGTGCCAGCTCACCCCGCAAAGGCGGCATCACTGAAGCTTTCTTT	CASSPRKGGITEAFF
-	few	TRBV25-1	TRBJ1-2	TGTGCCAGCAGTGTCCCGGACGCTAGGGATGGCTACACCTTC	CASSVPDARDGYTF
-	few	TRBV20-1	TRBJ1-2	TGCAGTGCTAGAGCTGCCCCAGGTCACGACTATGGCTACACCTTC	CSARAAPGHDYGYTF
-	few	TRBV7-6	TRBJ1-5	TGTGCCAGCAGTCGCTATTATAGCAATCAGCCCCAGCATTTT	CASSRYYSNQPQHF
TRBD1	few	TRBV2	TRBJ1-3	TGTGCCAGCAGTGTCCGACAGGGCGGACACACCATATATTTT	CASSVRQGGHTIYF
TRBD1	-	TRBV15	TRBJ2-3	TGTGCCACCAGCAGAAAACTCACTTACAGGGGATCGAATACGCAGTATTTT	CATSRKLTYRGSNTQYF
-	-	TRBV2	TRBJ2-2	TGTGCCAGCAGTGCGGCGGGGGCCCTCCTTGGGGAGCTGTTTTTT	CASSAAGALLGELFF
TRBD2	few	TRBV6-5	TRBJ2-1	TGTGCCAGCAGCGACCCGCGGGGGGAAACCGGCAATGAGCAGTTCTTC	CASSDPRGETGNEQFF
TRBD1	-	TRBV6-1	TRBJ2-5	TGTGCCAGCAGTGAATTTCTTGGGGGGACAGGGGGTCATGGGACCCAGTACTTC	CASSEFLGGTGGHGTQYF
TRBD1	-	TRBV24-1	TRBJ1-5	TGTGCCACCAGTGACAAGGACAGGGGAAATCAGCCCCAGCATTTT	CATSDKDRGNQPQHF
-	many	TRBV7-9	TRBJ2-2	TGTGCCAGCAGCCCCCAGGGCGGGGAGCTGTTTTTT	CASSPQGGELFF
-	few	TRBV7-2	TRBJ2-1	TGTGCCAGCAGCTCGTCCAGGGCGGACGAGCAGTTCTTC	CASSSSRADEQFF
-	-	TRBV18	TRBJ2-2	TGTGCCAGCTCAGGTGATAACACCGGGGAGCTGTTTTTT	CASSGDNTGELFF
TRBD2	few	TRBV7-8	TRBJ2-5	TGTGCCAGCAGCTTAGCGCTAGCGGGGGAGCTTCTGTACTTC	CASSLALAGELLYF
TRBD2	-	TRBV11-2	TRBJ2-5	TGTGCCAGCAGCCCAGGACTAGGTTCGGAGACCCAGTACTTC	CASSPGLGSETQYF
-	few	TRBV5-6	TRBJ2-5	TGTGCCAGCAGCGAACTTAGACAGAGTCCACAAGAGACCCAGTACTTC	CASSELRQSPQETQYF
-	-	TRBV7-2	TRBJ2-1	TGTGCCAGCAGCTCCTCTTACGTCGATGAGCAGTTCTTC	CASSSSYVDEQFF
-	few	TRBV5-1	TRBJ2-3	TGCGCCAGCAGCTTTGGGGGGCCTGGAGATACGCAGTATTTT	CASSFGGPGDTQYF
TRBD1	-	TRBV7-2	TRBJ2-1	TGTGCCAGCAGCTTAGTCCCCGCTCAGGGGGCTGAGCAGTTCTTC	CASSLVPAQGAEQFF
TRBD2	-	TRBV18	TRBJ2-5	TGTGCCAGCTCGCCACTAGCGACCTCGCCAAGGGAGACCCAGTACTTC	CASSPLATSPRETQYF
-	-	TRBV5-1	TRBJ1-6	TGCGCCAGCAGCTTGTATGGTTTGGCGGCGAGCCCACCCCTCCACTTT	CASSLYGLAASPPLHF
TRBD1	many	TRBV5-6	TRBJ2-5	TGTGCCAGCAGCTTGGTGGACAGGGTGGAAGAGACCCAGTACTTC	CASSLVDRVEETQYF
-	many	TRBV29-1	TRBJ1-2	TGCAGCGCCCCGACAGACGGCTACACCTTC	CSAPTDGYTF
-	-	TRBV21-1	TRBJ1-1	TGTGCCAGCAGCAAAGATGGCACTGAAGCTTTCTTT	CASSKDGTEAFF
-	-	TRBV5-1	TRBJ2-7	TGCGCCAGCAGCACAGGACAATTCGTCGGGTACGAGCAGTACTTC	CASSTGQFVGYEQYF
-	few	TRBV4-2	TRBJ2-3	TGTGCCAGCAGCCGGCCGGGGACAGATACGCAGTATTTT	CASSRPGTDTQYF
-	few	TRBV18	TRBJ1-1	TGTGCCAGCTCGGCGCTCGGGAACACGGACACTGAAGCTTTCTTT	CASSALGNTDTEAFF
-	few	TRBV5-4	TRBJ2-3	TGTGCCAGCAGCCTCTTTTTGACGGGGACCACAGATACGCAGTATTTT	CASSLFLTGTTDTQYF
TRBD2	-	TRBV12-3/TRBV12-4	TRBJ2-3	TGTGCCAGTCAACGGACTAGCGGCACAGATACGCAGTATTTT	CASQRTSGTDTQYF
TRBD2	-	TRBV3-1	TRBJ2-1	TGTGCCAGCAGCCAAGGGGCGGGGGTCGGGGCCGAGCAGTTCTTC	CASSQGAGVGAEQFF
-	many	TRBV6-6	TRBJ2-5	TGTGCCAGCAGTAGGACCATCGAGACCCAGTACTTC	CASSRTIETQYF
TRBD1	-	TRBV6-5	TRBJ1-2	TGTGCCAGCAAAGTCTTCGGGACAGCAAACTATGGCTACACCTTC	CASKVFGTANYGYTF
TRBD2	few	TRBV5-5	TRBJ2-5	TGTGCCAGCAGCTTGGGCGCCCTAGCGGGGGTGGAGACCCAGTACTTC	CASSLGALAGVETQYF
TRBD1	few	TRBV6-6	TRBJ2-5	TGTGCCAGCAGTTTACAGGGGCCCGAAGAGACCCAGTACTTC	CASSLQGPEETQYF
TRBD2	-	TRBV4-3	TRBJ2-3	TGCGCCAGCAGCCAAGGTGAACGGGGGGGTGCAGATACGCAGTATTTT	CASSQGERGGADTQYF
-	many	TRBV2	TRBJ1-5	TGTGCCAGCAGGCGGGTTAGCAATCAGCCCCAGCATTTT	CASRRVSNQPQHF
-	many	TRBV24-1	TRBJ2-5	TGTGCCACCAGTGACCCAAGGGCGACGGAGACCCAGTACTTC	CATSDPRATETQYF
-	-	TRBV25-1	TRBJ1-5	TGTGCCAGCAGTGCAGGGGCAGGTGGCAATCAGCCCCAGCATTTT	CASSAGAGGNQPQHF
-	few	TRBV6-5	TRBJ1-1	TGTGCCAGCGGGGGCGGAAAAGCTTTCTTT	CASGGGKAFF
TRBD2	-	TRBV7-2	TRBJ2-1	TGTGCCAGCAGCTTAGCAGGTCGGGGGGGTCACAATGAGCAGTTCTTC	CASSLAGRGGHNEQFF
-	many	TRBV3-1	TRBJ2-3	TGTGCCAGCAGCCAAGGTATAGCGAGAAGCACAGATACGCAGTATTTT	CASSQGIARSTDTQYF
-	many	TRBV2	TRBJ2-7	TGTGCCAGCAGTCTTACCGAAAACTACGAGCAGTACTTC	CASSLTENYEQYF
-	many	TRBV29-1	TRBJ1-5	TGCAGCGTTGTAGGCCAGGACAATCAGCCCCAGCATTTT	CSVVGQDNQPQHF
-	many	TRBV5-1	TRBJ2-3	TGCGCCAGCAGCTACGGGACCAGCACAGATACGCAGTATTTT	CASSYGTSTDTQYF
-	many	TRBV5-4	TRBJ1-1	TGTGCCAGCAGCGACAAGGGGAGGTTGGGCACTGAAGCTTTCTTT	CASSDKGRLGTEAFF
TRBD2	few	TRBV3-1	TRBJ2-3	TGTGCCAGCAGCCCCCGGGACTACATCACAGATACGCAGTATTTT	CASSPRDYITDTQYF
-	many	TRBV4-3	TRBJ2-7	TGCGCCAGCAGCCGCGAGGTGAGCTCCTACGAGCAGTACTTC	CASSREVSSYEQYF